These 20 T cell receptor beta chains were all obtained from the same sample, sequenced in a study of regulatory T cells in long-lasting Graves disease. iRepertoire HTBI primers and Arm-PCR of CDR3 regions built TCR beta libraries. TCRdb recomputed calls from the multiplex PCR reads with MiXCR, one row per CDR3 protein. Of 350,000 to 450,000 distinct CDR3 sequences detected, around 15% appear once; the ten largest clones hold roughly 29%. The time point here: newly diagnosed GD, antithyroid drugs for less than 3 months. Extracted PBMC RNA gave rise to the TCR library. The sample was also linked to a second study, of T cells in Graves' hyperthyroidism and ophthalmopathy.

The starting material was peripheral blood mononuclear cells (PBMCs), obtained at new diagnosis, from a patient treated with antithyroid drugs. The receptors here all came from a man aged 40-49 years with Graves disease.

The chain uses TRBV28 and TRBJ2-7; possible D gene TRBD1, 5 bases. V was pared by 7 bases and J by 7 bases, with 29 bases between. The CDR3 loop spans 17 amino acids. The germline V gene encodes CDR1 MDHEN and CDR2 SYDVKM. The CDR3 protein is CASNGLGRRILAWEQYF. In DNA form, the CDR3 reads TGTGCCAGCAATGGTTTGGGGCGCAGGATTTTGGCGTGGGAGCAGTACTTC. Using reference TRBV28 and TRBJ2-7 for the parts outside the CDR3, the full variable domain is DVKVTQSSRYLVKRTGEKVFLECVQDMDHENMFWYRQDPGLGLRLIYFSYDVKMKEKGDIPEGYSVSREKKERFSLILESASTNQTSMYLCASNGLGRRILAWEQYFGPGTRLTVT.

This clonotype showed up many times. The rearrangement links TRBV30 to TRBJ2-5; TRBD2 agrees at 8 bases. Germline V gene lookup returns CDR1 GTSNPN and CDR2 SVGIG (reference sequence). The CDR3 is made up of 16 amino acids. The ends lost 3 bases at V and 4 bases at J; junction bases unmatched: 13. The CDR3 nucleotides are TGTGCCTGGAGCACCCTACTAGCGGCGGGGGGAGAGACCCAGTACTTC. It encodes CAWSTLLAAGGETQYF.

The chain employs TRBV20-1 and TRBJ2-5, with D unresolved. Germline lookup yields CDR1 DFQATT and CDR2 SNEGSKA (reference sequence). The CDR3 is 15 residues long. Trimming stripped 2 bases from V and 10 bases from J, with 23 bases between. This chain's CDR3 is CSARLFPRHTDDQYF. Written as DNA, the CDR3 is TGCAGTGCTAGACTATTCCCCAGGCACACCGACGACCAGTACTTC.

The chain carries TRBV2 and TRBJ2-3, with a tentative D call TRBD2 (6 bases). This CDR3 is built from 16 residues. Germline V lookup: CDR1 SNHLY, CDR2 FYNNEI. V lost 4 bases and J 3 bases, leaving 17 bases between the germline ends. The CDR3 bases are TGTGCCAGCAGTGCCCTGGGGGGACTCGGAACAGATACGCAGTATTTT. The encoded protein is CASSALGGLGTDTQYF.

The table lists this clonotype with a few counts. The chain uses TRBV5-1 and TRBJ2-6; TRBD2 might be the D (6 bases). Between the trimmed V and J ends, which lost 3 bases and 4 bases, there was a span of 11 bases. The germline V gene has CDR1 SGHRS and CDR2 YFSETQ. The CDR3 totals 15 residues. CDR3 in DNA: TGCGCCAGCAGCTCACTAGCCCCCGGGGCCAACGTCCTGACTTTC. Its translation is CASSSLAPGANVLTF. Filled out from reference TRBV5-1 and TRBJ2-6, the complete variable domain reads KAGVTQTPRYLIKTRGQQVTLSCSPISGHRSVSWYQQTPGQGLQFLFEYFSETQRNKGNFPGRFSGRQFSNSRSEMNVSTLELGDSALYLCASSSLAPGANVLTFGAGSRLTVL.

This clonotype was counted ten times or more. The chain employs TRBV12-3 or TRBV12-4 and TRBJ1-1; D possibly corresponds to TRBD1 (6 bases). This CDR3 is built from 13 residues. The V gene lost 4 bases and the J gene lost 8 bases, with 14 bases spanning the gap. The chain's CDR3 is CASSSRGKEEAFF. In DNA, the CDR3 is TGTGCCAGCAGTTCCAGGGGAAAAGAAGAAGCTTTCTTT.

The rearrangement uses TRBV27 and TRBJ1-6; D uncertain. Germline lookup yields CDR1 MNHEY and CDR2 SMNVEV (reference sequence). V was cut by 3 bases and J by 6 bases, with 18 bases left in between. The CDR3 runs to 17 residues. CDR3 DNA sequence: TGTGCCAGCAGTTTCTCGGCTGGGGTTTTTGTTAATTCACCCCTCCACTTT. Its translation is CASSFSAGVFVNSPLHF.

Here the CDR3 DNA reads TGTGCCAGTAGTATCGCAGGGACAGGGGTGGAAAAACTGTTTTTT. It specifies CASSIAGTGVEKLFF. The chain combines TRBV19 with TRBJ1-4, with 10 bases that match TRBD1. CDR1 and CDR2 from the germline V gene are LNHDA and SQIVND (reference sequence). There are 15 residues in the CDR3. With 3 bases clipped from V and 8 bases from J, the junction kept 6 bases outside the gene matches.

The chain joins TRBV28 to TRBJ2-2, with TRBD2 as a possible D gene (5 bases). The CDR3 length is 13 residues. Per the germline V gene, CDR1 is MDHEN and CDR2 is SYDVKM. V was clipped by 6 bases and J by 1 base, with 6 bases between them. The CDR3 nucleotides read TGTGCCAGCAGGGAGGAGAACACCGGGGAGCTGTTTTTT. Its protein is CASREENTGELFF.

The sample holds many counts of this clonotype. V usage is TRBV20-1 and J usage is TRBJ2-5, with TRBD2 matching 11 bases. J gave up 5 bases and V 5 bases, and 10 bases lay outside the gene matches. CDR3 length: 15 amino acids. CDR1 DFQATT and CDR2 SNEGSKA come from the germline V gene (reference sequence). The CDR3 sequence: CSAGGTSGTWETQYF. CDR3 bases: TGCAGTGCTGGAGGGACTAGCGGAACCTGGGAGACCCAGTACTTC.

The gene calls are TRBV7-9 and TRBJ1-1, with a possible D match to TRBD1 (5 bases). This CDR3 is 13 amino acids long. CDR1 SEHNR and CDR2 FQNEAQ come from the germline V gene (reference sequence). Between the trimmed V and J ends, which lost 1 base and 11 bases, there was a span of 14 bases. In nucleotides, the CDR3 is TGTGCCAGCAGCTTAGGAGACGGGGGGGGGGCTTTCTTT. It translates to CASSLGDGGGAFF.

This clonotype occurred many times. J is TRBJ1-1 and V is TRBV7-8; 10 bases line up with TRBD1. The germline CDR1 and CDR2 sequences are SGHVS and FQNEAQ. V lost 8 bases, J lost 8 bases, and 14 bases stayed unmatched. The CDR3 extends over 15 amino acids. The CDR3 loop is CASLRGTGARVEAFF. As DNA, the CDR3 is TGTGCCAGCCTAAGGGGGACAGGGGCCCGGGTGGAAGCTTTCTTT. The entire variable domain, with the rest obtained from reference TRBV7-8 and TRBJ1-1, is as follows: GAGVSQSPRYKVAKRGQDVALRCDPISGHVSLFWYQQALGQGPEFLTYFQNEAQLDKSGLPSDRFFAERPEGSVSTLKIQRTQQEDSAVYLCASLRGTGARVEAFFGQGTRLTVV.

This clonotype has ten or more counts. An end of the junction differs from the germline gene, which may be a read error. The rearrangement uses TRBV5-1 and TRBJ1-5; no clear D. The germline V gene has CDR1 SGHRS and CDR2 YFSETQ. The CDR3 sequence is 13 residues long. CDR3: CASSPPFNQPQHF. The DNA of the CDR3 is TGTGCCAGCAGCCCGCCCTTCAATCAGCCCCAGCATTTT.

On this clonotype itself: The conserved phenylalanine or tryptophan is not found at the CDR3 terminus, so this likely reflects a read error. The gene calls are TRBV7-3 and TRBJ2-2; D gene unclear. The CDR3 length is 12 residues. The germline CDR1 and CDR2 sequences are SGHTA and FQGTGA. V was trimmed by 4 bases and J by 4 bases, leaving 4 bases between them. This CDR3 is CASSSGTGELFS. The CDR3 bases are TGTGCCAGCAGCTCAGGCACCGGGGAGCTGTTTTCT.

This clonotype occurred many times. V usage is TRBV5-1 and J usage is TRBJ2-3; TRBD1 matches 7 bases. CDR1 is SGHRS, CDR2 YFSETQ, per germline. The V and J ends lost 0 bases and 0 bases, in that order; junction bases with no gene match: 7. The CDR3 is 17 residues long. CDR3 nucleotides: TGCGCCAGCAGCTTGGCCCGGGACAGCCATAGCACAGATACGCAGTATTTT. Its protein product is CASSLARDSHSTDTQYF.

The CDR3 loop reads CASSSQRASTDTQYF. DNA for the CDR3: TGTGCCAGCAGCTCACAGAGAGCAAGCACAGATACGCAGTATTTT. V and J are TRBV7-2 and TRBJ2-3; D not certain. The CDR3 loop spans 15 amino acids. The germline V gene encodes CDR1 SGHTA and CDR2 FQGNSA. Trimming removed 4 bases at V and 0 bases at J, with 11 bases between.

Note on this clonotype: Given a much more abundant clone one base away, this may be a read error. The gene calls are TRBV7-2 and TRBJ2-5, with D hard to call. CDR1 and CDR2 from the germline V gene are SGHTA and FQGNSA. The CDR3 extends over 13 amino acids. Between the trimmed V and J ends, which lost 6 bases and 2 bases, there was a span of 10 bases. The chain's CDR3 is CASRVTFQETQYF. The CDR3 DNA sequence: TGTGCCAGCAGGGTGACATTTCAAGAGACCCAGTACTTC.

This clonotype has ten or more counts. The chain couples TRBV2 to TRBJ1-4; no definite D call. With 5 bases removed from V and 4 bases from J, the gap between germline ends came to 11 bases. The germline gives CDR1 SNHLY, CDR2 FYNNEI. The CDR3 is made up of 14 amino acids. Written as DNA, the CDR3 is TGTGCCAGCAGTTTTACAGCACGTAATGAAAAACTGTTTTTT. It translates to CASSFTARNEKLFF.

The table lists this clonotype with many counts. The CDR3: CASSLSYSGAGTDTQYF. CDR3 DNA: TGTGCCAGCAGCCTAAGCTATAGCGGGGCCGGCACAGATACGCAGTATTTT. V and J are TRBV7-2 and TRBJ2-3, with 8 nucleotides matching TRBD2. There are 17 residues in the CDR3. Germline CDR1 and CDR2: SGHTA and FQGNSA. The junction had 11 bases not matched to a gene; V was cut back by 5 bases and J by 1 base.

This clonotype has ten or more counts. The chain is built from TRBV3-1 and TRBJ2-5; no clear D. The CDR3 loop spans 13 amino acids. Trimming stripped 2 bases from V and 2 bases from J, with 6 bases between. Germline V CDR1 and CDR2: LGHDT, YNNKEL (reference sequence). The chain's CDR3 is CASSQRPQETQYF. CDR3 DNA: TGTGCCAGCAGCCAAAGGCCTCAAGAGACCCAGTACTTC.